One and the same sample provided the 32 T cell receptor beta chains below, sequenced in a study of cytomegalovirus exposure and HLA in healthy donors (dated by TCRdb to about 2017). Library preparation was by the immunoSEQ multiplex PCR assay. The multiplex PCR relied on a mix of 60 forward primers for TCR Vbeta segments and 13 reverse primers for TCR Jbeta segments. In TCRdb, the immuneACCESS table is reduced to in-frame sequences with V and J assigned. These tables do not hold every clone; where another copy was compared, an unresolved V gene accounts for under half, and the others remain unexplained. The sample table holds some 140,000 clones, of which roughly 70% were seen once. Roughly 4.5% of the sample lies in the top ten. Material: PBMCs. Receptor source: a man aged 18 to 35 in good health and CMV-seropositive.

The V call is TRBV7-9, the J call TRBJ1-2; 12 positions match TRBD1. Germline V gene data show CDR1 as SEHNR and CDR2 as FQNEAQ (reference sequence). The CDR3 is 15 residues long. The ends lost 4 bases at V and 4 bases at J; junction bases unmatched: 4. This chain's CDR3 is CASSYGTGGSYGYTF. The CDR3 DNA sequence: TGTGCCAGCAGCTATGGGACAGGGGGCAGCTATGGCTACACCTTC.

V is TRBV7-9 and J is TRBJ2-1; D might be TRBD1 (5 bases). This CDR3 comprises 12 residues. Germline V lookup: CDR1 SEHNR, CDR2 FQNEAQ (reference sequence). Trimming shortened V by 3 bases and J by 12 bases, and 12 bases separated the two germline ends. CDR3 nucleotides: TGTGCCAGCAGCTTCTGGCAGGGCAGGCAGTTCTTC. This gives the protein CASSFWQGRQFF.

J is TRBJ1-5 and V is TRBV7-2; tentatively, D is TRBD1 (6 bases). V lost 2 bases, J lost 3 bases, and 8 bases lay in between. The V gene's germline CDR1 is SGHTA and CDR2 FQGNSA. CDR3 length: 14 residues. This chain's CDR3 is CASSLNRVNQPQHF. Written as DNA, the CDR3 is TGTGCCAGCAGCTTAAACAGGGTCAATCAGCCCCAGCATTTT.

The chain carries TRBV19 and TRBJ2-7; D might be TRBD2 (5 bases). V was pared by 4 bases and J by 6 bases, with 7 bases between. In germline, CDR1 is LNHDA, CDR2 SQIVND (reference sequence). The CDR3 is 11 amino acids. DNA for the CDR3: TGTGCCAGTAGTAGAGGGATCGAGCAGTACTTC. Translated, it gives CASSRGIEQYF.

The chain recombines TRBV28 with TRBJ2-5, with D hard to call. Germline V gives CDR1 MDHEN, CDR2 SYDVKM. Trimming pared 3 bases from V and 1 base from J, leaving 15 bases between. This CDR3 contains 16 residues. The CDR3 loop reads CASSFRQRHRQETQYF. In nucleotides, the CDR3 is TGTGCCAGCAGTTTTCGCCAGAGGCACCGCCAAGAGACCCAGTACTTC.

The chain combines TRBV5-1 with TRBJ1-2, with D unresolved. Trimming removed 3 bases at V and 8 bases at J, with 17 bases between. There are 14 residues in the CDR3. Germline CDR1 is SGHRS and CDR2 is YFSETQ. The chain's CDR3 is CASSYRTGEDGYTF. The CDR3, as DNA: TGCGCCAGCAGCTATCGAACCGGGGAAGACGGCTACACCTTC.

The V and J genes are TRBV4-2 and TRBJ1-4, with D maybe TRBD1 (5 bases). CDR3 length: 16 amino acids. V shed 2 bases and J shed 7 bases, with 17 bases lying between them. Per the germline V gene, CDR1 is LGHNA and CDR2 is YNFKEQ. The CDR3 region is CASSQPPGEVIEKLFF. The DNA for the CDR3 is TGTGCCAGCAGCCAACCTCCGGGGGAAGTAATTGAAAAACTGTTTTTT.

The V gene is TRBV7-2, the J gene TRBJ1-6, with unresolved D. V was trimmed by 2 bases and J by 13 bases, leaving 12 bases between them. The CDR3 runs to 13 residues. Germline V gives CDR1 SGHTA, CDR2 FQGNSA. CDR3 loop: CASSLFEGNPLHF. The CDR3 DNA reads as TGTGCCAGCAGCTTATTCGAGGGTAATCCCCTCCACTTT.

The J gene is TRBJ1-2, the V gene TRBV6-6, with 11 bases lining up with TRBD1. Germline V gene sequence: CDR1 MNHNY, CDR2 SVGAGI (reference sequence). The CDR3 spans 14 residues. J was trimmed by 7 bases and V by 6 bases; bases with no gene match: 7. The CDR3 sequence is CASRAGTGGFGYTF. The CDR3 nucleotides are TGTGCCAGCAGGGCCGGGACAGGGGGGTTTGGCTACACCTTC.

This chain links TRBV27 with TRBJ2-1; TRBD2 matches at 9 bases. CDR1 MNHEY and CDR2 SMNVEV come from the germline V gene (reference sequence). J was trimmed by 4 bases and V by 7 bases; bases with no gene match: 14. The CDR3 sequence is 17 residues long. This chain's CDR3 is CASNERGATILYNEQFF. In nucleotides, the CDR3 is TGTGCCAGCAACGAGCGGGGGGCCACAATCCTATACAATGAGCAGTTCTTC.

The CDR3 coding sequence is TGTGCCAGCTCACCGGGCCAGGCTAACTATGGCTACACCTTC. It encodes CASSPGQANYGYTF. V usage is TRBV18 and J usage is TRBJ1-2; D not certain. Trimming cost V 3 bases and J 0 bases, with 8 bases left between them. CDR1 and CDR2 (germline): KGHSH, LQKENI. The CDR3 is 14 amino acids.

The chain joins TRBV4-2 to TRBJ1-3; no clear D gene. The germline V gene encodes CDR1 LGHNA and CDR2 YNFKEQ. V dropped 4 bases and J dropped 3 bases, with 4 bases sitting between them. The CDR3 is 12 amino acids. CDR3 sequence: CASSPIGNTIYF. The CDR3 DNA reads TGTGCCAGCAGCCCTATTGGAAACACCATATATTTT.

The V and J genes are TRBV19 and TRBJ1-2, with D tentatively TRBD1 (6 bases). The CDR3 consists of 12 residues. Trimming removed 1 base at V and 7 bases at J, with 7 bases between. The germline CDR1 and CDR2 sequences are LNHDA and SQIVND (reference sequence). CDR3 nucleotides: TGTGCCAGTAGTATAGGGGGGCTTGGCTACACCTTC. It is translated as CASSIGGLGYTF.

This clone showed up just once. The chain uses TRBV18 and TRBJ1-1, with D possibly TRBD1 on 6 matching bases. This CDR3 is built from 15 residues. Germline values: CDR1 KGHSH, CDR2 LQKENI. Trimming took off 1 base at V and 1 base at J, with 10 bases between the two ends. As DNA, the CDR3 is TGTGCCAGCTCACCACAGGCAGGGGAGAACACTGAAGCTTTCTTT. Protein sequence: CASSPQAGENTEAFF.

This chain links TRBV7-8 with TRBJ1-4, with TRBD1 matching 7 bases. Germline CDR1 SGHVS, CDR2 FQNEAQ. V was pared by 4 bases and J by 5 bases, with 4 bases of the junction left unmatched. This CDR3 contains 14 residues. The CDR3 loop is CASSSTGVNEKLFF. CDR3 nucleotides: TGTGCCAGCAGCTCAACAGGGGTGAATGAAAAACTGTTTTTT.

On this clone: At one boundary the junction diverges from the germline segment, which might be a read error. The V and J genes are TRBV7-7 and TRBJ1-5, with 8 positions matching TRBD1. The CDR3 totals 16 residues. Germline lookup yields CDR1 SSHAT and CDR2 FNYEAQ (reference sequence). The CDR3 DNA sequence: TGTGCTAGCAGCTTCGCTATCCGGGACAGGTGCTCTAACCAGCATTTT. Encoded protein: CASSFAIRDRCSNQHF.

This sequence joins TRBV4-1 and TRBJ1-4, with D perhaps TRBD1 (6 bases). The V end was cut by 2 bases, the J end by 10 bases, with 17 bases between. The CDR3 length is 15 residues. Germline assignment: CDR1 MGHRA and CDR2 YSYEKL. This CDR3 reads CASSQIVHREGKLFF. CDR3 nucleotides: TGCGCCAGCAGCCAAATTGTGCACAGGGAGGGAAAACTGTTTTTT.

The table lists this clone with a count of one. CDR3 loop: CASSSGTGVGETQYF. The CDR3 DNA sequence: TGTGCCAGCAGCTCGGGGACAGGGGTTGGGGAGACCCAGTACTTC. The rearrangement links TRBV9 to TRBJ2-5; 10 nucleotides align to TRBD1. The germline V gene has CDR1 SGDLS and CDR2 YYNGEE. CDR3 length: 15 residues. Trimming cost V 4 bases and J 5 bases; bases outside gene matches: 8.

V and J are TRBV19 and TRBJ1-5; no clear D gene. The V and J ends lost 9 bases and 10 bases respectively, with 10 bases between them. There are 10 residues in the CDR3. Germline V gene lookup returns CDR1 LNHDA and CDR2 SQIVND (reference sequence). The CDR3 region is CASGRFPQHF. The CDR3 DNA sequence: TGTGCCAGCGGTCGATTCCCCCAGCATTTT.

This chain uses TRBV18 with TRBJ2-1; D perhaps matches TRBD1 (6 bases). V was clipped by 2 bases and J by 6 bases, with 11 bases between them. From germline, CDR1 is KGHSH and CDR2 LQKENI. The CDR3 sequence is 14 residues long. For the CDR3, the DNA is TGTGCCAGCTCACCAATACAGGGTCCCAATGAGCAGTTCTTC. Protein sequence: CASSPIQGPNEQFF. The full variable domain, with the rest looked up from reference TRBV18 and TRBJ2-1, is NAGVMQNPRHLVRRRGQEARLRCSPMKGHSHVYWYRQLPEEGLKFMVYLQKENIIDESGMPKERFSAEFPKEGPSILRIQQVVRGDSAAYFCASSPIQGPNEQFFGPGTRLTVL.

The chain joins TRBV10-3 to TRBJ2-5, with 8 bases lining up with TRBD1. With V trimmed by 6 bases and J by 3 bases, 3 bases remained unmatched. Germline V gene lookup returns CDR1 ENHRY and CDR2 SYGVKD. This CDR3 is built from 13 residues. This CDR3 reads CAIRETGEETQYF. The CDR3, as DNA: TGTGCCATCAGGGAGACAGGGGAAGAGACCCAGTACTTC.

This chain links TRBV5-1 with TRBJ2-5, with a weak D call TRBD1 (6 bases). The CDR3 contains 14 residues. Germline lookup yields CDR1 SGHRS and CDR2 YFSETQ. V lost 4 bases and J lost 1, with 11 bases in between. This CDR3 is CASSGRQVQETQYF. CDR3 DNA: TGCGCCAGCAGCGGCAGACAGGTCCAAGAGACCCAGTACTTC.

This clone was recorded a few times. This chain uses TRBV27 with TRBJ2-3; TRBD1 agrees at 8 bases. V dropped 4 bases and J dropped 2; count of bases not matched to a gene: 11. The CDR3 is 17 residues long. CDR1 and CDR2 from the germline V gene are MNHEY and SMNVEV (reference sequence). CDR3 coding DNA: TGTGCCAGCAGTTCTCTACGGACAGGGCCGTACACAGATACGCAGTATTTT. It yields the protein CASSSLRTGPYTDTQYF.

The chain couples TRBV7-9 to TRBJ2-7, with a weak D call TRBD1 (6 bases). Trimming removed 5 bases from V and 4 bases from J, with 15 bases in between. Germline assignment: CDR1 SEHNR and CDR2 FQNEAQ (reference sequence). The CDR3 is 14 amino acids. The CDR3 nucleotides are TGTGCCAGCAGCCTAACAGGGAAGTCATACGAGCAGTACTTC. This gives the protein CASSLTGKSYEQYF.

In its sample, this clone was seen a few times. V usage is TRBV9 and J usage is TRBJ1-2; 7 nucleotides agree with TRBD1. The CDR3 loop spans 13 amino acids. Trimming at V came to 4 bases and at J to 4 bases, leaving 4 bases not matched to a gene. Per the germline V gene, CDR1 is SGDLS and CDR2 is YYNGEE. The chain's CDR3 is CASSPGQTYGYTF. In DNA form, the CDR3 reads TGTGCCAGCAGCCCGGGACAGACCTATGGCTACACCTTC.

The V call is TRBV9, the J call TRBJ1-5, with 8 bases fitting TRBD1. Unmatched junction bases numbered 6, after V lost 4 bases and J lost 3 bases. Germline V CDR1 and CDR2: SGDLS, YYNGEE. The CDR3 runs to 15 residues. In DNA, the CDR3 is TGTGCCAGCAGCCCAGGGGGCATGGACAATCAGCCCCAGCATTTT. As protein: CASSPGGMDNQPQHF.

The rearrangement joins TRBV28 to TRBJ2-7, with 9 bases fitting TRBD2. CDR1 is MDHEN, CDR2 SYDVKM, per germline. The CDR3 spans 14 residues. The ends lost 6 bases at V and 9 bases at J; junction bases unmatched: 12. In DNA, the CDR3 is TGTGCCAGCAGACCCTTGCGGGAGGGCCAGGTGCAGTACTTC. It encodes CASRPLREGQVQYF.

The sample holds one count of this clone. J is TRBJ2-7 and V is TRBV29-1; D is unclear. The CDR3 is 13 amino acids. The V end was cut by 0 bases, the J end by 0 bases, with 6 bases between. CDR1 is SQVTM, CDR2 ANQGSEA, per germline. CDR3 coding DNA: TGCAGCGTTGAAGACACAAACTCCTACGAGCAGTACTTC. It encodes CSVEDTNSYEQYF.

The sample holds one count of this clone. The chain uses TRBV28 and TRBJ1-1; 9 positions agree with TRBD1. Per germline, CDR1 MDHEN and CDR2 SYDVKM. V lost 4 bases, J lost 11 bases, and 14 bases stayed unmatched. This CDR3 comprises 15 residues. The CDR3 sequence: CASSSLPGQGYDAFF. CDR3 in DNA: TGTGCCAGCAGTTCTCTCCCGGGACAGGGTTACGATGCTTTCTTT. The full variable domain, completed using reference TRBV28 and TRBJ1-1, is DVKVTQSSRYLVKRTGEKVFLECVQDMDHENMFWYRQDPGLGLRLIYFSYDVKMKEKGDIPEGYSVSREKKERFSLILESASTNQTSMYLCASSSLPGQGYDAFFGQGTRLTVV.

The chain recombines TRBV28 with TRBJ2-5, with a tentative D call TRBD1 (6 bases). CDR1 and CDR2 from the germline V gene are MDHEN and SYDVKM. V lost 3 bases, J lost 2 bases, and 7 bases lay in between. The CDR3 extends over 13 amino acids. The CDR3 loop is CASSFDRQETQYF. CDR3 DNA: TGTGCCAGCAGTTTCGACAGGCAAGAGACCCAGTACTTC.

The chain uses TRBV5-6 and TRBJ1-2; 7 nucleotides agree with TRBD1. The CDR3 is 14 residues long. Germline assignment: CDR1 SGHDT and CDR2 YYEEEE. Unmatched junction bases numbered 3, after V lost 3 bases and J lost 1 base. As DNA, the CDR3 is TGTGCCAGCAGCTCGACAGGGTTTAACTATGGCTACACCTTC. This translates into CASSSTGFNYGYTF.

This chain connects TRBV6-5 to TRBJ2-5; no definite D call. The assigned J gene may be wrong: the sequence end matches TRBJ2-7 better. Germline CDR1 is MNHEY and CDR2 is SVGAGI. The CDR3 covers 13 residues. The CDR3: CASRHRRAYEQYF. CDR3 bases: TGTGCCAGCAGGCACCGAAGAGCCTACGAGCAGTACTTC.